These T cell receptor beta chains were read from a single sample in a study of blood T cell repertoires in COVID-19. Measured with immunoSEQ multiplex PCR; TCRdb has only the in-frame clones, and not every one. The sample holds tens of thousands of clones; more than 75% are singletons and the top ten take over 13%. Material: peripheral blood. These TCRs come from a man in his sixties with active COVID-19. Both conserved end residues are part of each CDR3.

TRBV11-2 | CASSVDRHNEQFF
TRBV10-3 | CAIGLFTDTQYF
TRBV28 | CASSGGSGNTIYF
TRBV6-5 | CASTQRRWDEQYF
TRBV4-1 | CASSQPTSGGAREQYF
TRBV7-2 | CASSPGLAGGSEQFF
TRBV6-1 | CASSEGRATGELFF
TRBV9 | CASSVELAGGNEQYF
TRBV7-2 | CASSLKFVGGSINGELFF
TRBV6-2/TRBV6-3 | CASSFREGPNNEQFF
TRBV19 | CASSSPRGTQPTGELFF
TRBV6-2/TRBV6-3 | CASSPVQTGELFF
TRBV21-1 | CASSKFAGAPRETQYF
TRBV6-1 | CASSETGRNTEAFF
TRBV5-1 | CASRTSGGADTQYF
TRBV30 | CAWNGGMHSPLHF
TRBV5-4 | CASSSRGDLAKNIQYF
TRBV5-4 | CASSPTGDATNEKLFF
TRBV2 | CASEPGLGSNEQFF
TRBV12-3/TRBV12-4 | CASSRGGNTEAFF
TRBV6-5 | CASTTDSLSGNTIYF
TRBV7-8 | CASTPFSGSYNEQFF
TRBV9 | CASSLGQTSNTGELFF
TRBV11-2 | CASTGQGTYEQYF
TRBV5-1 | CASRPTGGPYEQYF
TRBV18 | CASSPRPISGETQYF
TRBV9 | CASSNWGLASDTQYF
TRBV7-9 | CASSLPSGNYNEQFF
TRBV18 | CASSPVTGGYEQYF
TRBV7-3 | CASSSPGQGYNEQFF
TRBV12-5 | CASGSDRVGEKLFF
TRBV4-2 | CASSQESAGSSYNSPLHF
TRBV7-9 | CASSPPGQHYGYTF
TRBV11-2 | CASSLDPGTGTYEQYF
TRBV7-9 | CASSLAQGAMGNQPQHF
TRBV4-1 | CASSRQGSYEQYF
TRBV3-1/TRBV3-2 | CASSQVASGRITPSYNEQFF
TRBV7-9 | CASSSTAPDTQYF
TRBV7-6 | CASSSGTGLFNTIYF
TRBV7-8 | CASSSREGNQPQHF
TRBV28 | CASRETGGSPRANVLTF
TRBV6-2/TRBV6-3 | CASSGGGPVDF
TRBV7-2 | CASSSSTATEAFF
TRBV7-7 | CASSSDSYNEQFF
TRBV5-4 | CASSRDRGQETQYF
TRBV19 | CASSRSVDQPQHF
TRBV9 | CASSKTSGTNTGELFF
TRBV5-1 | CASSLWEQGAGSYEQYF
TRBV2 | CASSSEARGTQYF
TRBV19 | CASTLSLKLVGADTQYF
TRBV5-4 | CASSLFGEFVGYTF
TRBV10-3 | CAISGHHEAFF
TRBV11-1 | CASTGQGAAYEQYF
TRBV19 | CASSGAGGRYEQFF
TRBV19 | CASSTRLIQGRETQYF
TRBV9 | CASSPRRLISYTGELFF
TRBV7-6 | CASSLQTGGLSPLHF
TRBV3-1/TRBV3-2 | CASSQSTGPHNEQFF
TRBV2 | CASRWTSGNTGELFF
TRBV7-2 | CASSFRQGDTEAFF